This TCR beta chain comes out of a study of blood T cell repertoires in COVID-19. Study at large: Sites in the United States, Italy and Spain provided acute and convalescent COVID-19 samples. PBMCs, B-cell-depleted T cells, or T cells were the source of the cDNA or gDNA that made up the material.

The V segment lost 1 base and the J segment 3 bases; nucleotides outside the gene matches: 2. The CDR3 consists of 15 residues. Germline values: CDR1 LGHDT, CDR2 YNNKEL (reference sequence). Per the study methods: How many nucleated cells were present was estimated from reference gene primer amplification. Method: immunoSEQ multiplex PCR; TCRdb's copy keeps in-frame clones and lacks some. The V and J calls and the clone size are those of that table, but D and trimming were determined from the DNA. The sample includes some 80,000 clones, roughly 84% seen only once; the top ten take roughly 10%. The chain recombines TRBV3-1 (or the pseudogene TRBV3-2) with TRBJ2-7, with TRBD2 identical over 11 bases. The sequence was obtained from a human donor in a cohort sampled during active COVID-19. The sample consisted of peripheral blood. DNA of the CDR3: TGTGCCAGCAGCCAAGCCGGGACTAGCGGCTACGAGCAGTACTTC. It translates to CASSQAGTSGYEQYF.